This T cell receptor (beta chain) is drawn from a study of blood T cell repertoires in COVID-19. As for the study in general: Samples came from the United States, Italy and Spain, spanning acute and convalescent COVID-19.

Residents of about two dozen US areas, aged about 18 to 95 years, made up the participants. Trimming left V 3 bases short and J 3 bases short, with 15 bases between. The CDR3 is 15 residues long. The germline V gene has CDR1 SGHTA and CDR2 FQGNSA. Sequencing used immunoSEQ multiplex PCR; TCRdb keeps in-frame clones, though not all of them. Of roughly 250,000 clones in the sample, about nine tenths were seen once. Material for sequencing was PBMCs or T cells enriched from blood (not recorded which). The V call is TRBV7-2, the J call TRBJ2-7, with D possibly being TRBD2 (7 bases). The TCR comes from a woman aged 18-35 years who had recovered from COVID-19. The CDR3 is CASSFRGGPIYEQYF. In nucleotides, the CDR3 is TGTGCCAGCAGCTTCAGGGGAGGGCCTATCTACGAGCAGTACTTC.